A selection of T cell receptor beta chains follows, all from one sample in a study of blood T cell repertoires in COVID-19. Method: immunoSEQ multiplex PCR; TCRdb's copy keeps in-frame clones and lacks some. This sample has some 320,000 clones, with roughly 86% found just once. The sample comprised PBMCs or T cells enriched from blood (not recorded which). The receptors stem from a woman aged 25 to 39 who had recovered from COVID-19. The CDR3 runs from the conserved cysteine through the conserved F or W. The D gene is left open where the match is weak. Clone size is given for some rows only: seen once, a few or many times, or a class if the clone is expanded.

j_call d_call v_call clone_size cdr3_aa cdr3_nt
TRBJ1-2 TRBD1 TRBV27 - CASSLLQGNLYGYTF TGTGCCAGCAGTTTATTACAGGGGAATCTTTATGGCTACACCTTC
TRBJ1-3 - TRBV7-2 once CASSLVQNTIYF TGTGCCAGCAGCTTAGTCCAAAACACCATATATTTT
TRBJ1-2 TRBD1 TRBV7-2 - CASSSDRDGGYTF TGTGCCAGCAGCTCGGACAGGGACGGTGGCTACACCTTC
TRBJ2-3 - TRBV18 - CASSPSGGRDTQYF TGTGCCAGCTCACCATCGGGGGGCAGAGATACGCAGTATTTT
TRBJ2-3 - TRBV15 - CATRRTDTQYF TGTGCCACCAGGCGGACAGATACGCAGTATTTT
TRBJ1-2 - TRBV4-3 few CASSQEYGDDGYTF TGCGCCAGCAGCCAAGAATACGGGGATGATGGCTACACCTTC
TRBJ1-2 - TRBV28 - CASSPGGGYGYTF TGTGCCAGCAGCCCCGGCGGGGGCTATGGCTACACCTTC
TRBJ1-6 TRBD1 TRBV7-9 - CASSPFQGAAGSPLHF TGTGCCAGCAGCCCGTTTCAGGGGGCCGCGGGATCACCCCTCCACTTT
TRBJ2-3 TRBD2 TRBV27 - CASSHPTLLAGGPDTQYF TGTGCCAGCAGTCACCCGACTTTACTAGCGGGGGGGCCAGATACGCAGTATTTT
TRBJ1-5 - TRBV6-5 few CASSPTASNQPQHF TGTGCCAGCAGTCCGACAGCTAGCAATCAGCCCCAGCATTTT
TRBJ1-3 - TRBV6-5 - CASSYSGRTGNTIYF TGTGCCAGCAGTTACTCGGGGAGGACTGGAAACACCATATATTTT
TRBJ2-5 - TRBV6-2/TRBV6-3 - CASSYLDRQETQYF TGTGCCAGCAGTTACTTGGACAGACAAGAGACCCAGTACTTC
TRBJ1-4 - TRBV6-5 - CASSLGHRNEKLFF TGTGCCAGCAGTTTGGGACACCGTAATGAAAAACTGTTTTTT
TRBJ2-7 - TRBV3-1/TRBV3-2 - CASSQGRDWEQYF TGTGCCAGCAGCCAGGGCCGGGACTGGGAGCAGTACTTC
TRBJ1-4 - TRBV3-1/TRBV3-2 - CASSQAPGGEGYEKLFF TGTGCCAGCAGCCAAGCCCCGGGGGGGGAGGGTTATGAAAAACTGTTTTTT
TRBJ1-6 TRBD1 TRBV19 - CASSISGTGHSPLHF TGTGCCAGTAGTATCTCCGGGACAGGACACTCACCCCTCCACTTT
TRBJ2-6 - TRBV15 - CATSRDGGTGANVLTF TGTGCCACCAGCAGAGACGGCGGGACTGGGGCCAACGTCCTGACTTTC
TRBJ1-6 TRBD1 TRBV6-6 - CASSDRAKSPLHF TGTGCCAGTTCCGACAGGGCGAAATCACCCCTCCACTTT
TRBJ1-3 - TRBV3-1/TRBV3-2 once CASSQDYVKGYGNTIYF TGTGCCAGCAGCCAAGATTACGTTAAGGGGTATGGAAACACCATATATTTT
TRBJ2-7 TRBD1 TRBV3-1/TRBV3-2 - CASSNGQGGEQYF TGTGCCAGCAGCAACGGACAGGGGGGCGAGCAGTACTTC
TRBJ2-1 - TRBV5-1 - CASSLEIVGSDEQFF TGCGCCAGCAGCTTGGAGATTGTGGGGAGCGATGAGCAGTTCTTC
TRBJ1-3 - TRBV10-2 - CASSETFRGGGNTIYF TGCGCCAGCAGTGAGACCTTCAGGGGTGGCGGAAACACCATATATTTT
TRBJ2-5 - TRBV5-4 - CASSLVFREQETQYF TGTGCCAGCAGCTTGGTTTTTCGAGAGCAAGAGACCCAGTACTTC
TRBJ1-3 - TRBV5-5 - CASSIVGPTEPGNTIYF TGTGCCAGCAGCATAGTGGGGCCCACCGAACCTGGAAACACCATATATTTT
TRBJ2-3 TRBD2 TRBV5-1 - CASSLAEVAGAPTDTQYF TGCGCCAGCAGCTTGGCCGAGGTAGCGGGGGCACCCACAGATACGCAGTATTTT
TRBJ2-2 TRBD2 TRBV5-5 few CASQRGDTGELFF TGTGCCAGCCAGCGGGGGGACACCGGGGAGCTGTTTTTT
TRBJ2-7 TRBD2 TRBV23-1 - CANPIQKGRGRSNEQYF TGCGCCAACCCAATCCAAAAGGGGCGGGGGAGGTCCAACGAGCAGTACTTC
TRBJ2-7 - TRBV5-1 - CASSLAIKEDREQYF TGCGCCAGCAGCTTGGCGATAAAAGAAGATCGGGAGCAGTACTTC
TRBJ2-7 - TRBV5-1 - CASSPSHRTLYEQYF TGCGCCAGCAGCCCCTCCCACAGAACTCTCTACGAGCAGTACTTC
TRBJ2-1 - TRBV7-9 - CASSSTAPSYNEQFF TGTGCCAGCAGCTCGACAGCCCCCTCCTACAATGAGCAGTTCTTC
TRBJ2-1 - TRBV15 - CATSSRVNEQFF TGTGCCACCAGCAGCAGGGTAAATGAGCAGTTCTTC
TRBJ1-6 - TRBV7-9 - CASSSTGSSPLHF TGTGCCAGCAGCTCAACGGGATCTTCACCCCTCCACTTT
TRBJ2-5 - TRBV12-3/TRBV12-4 - CASSTGLEETQYF TGTGCCAGCAGCACAGGGTTGGAAGAGACCCAGTACTTC